The rows below give T cell receptor beta chains drawn from one sample of a study of T cell responses to AZD1222 COVID-19 vaccine. The protocol was immunoSEQ multiplex PCR, while the TCRdb copy is restricted to in-frame clones and leaves out a portion. Among 200,000 or so clones listed, 85% to 90% were seen once. Source: peripheral blood, taken on day 0 of MenACWY control vaccination. These receptors came from an adult in good health. CDR3s include the opening cysteine and the closing phenylalanine or tryptophan. The D gene is left open where the match is weak. Where a row states a size, it is once, few, many or the class of an expanded clone; other rows omit it.

d_call j_call clone_size v_call cdr3_aa cdr3_nt
- TRBJ1-2 - TRBV5-8 CASSLGVGPNYGYTF TGTGCCAGCAGCTTGGGAGTGGGGCCAAACTATGGCTACACCTTC
- TRBJ2-7 - TRBV28 CASSFLGLAFEQYF TGTGCCAGCAGTTTCTTGGGGCTTGCGTTCGAGCAGTACTTC
TRBD1 TRBJ1-2 - TRBV28 CASSSHGDSWKGYTF TGTGCCAGCAGTTCCCACGGGGACAGTTGGAAGGGCTACACCTTC
- TRBJ1-5 - TRBV6-5 CASSYSAQGGQPQHF TGTGCCAGCAGTTACTCTGCGCAGGGCGGGCAGCCCCAGCATTTT
- TRBJ2-7 - TRBV30 CAWSGATPGLYEQYF TGTGCCTGGAGTGGGGCCACCCCCGGGCTTTACGAGCAGTACTTC
- TRBJ1-1 - TRBV24-1 CATSDSLMSTEAFF TGTGCCACCAGTGATTCACTCATGAGCACTGAAGCTTTCTTT
TRBD2 TRBJ2-3 - TRBV5-1 CASSLGLAGAGSDTQYF TGCGCCAGCAGCTTGGGACTAGCGGGAGCGGGGTCAGATACGCAGTATTTT
TRBD2 TRBJ2-2 - TRBV4-1 CASSQELAVNTGELFF TGCGCCAGCAGCCAAGAACTAGCGGTGAACACCGGGGAGCTGTTTTTT
TRBD1 TRBJ1-5 few TRBV5-8 CASSLPGGTDNQPQHF TGTGCCAGCAGCTTGCCCGGTGGGACAGATAATCAGCCCCAGCATTTT
- TRBJ1-2 once TRBV19 CASSREDANYGYTF TGTGCCAGTAGTAGGGAGGACGCTAACTATGGCTACACCTTC
- TRBJ2-7 once TRBV30 CAWGGSYEQYF TGTGCCTGGGGGGGCTCCTACGAGCAGTACTTC
TRBD1 TRBJ1-2 - TRBV12-3/TRBV12-4 CASSLQGARGYTF TGTGCCAGCAGTTTGCAGGGGGCGCGAGGCTACACCTTC
- TRBJ1-2 - TRBV11-2 CASSVDRLYGYTF TGTGCCAGCAGCGTGGACAGACTCTATGGCTACACCTTC
- TRBJ1-5 once TRBV4-1 CASSQDSGLGNQPQHF TGCGCCAGCAGCCAAGATTCAGGATTGGGCAATCAGCCCCAGCATTTT
TRBD1 TRBJ1-2 - TRBV19 CASSGTGTRRYGYTF TGTGCCAGTAGCGGGACAGGGACCCGTCGTTATGGCTACACCTTC
- TRBJ2-5 - TRBV28 CASSITSGTGETQYF TGTGCCAGCAGTATTACTAGCGGGACAGGGGAGACCCAGTACTTC
- TRBJ2-4 - TRBV3-1/TRBV3-2 CASSQGPGTLAKNIQYF TGTGCCAGCAGCCAAGGTCCCGGGACACTGGCCAAAAACATTCAGTACTTC
TRBD2 TRBJ2-1 - TRBV27 CASSPGLAGRGNEQFF TGTGCCAGCAGTCCGGGACTAGCGGGGCGTGGGAATGAGCAGTTCTTC
TRBD1 TRBJ2-2 - TRBV19 CASVRTGWSGELFF TGTGCCAGTGTGAGGACAGGGTGGAGCGGGGAGCTGTTTTTT
TRBD1 TRBJ2-5 - TRBV7-2 CASSLARTGNQETQYF TGTGCCAGCAGCTTAGCCAGGACAGGGAATCAAGAGACCCAGTACTTC
TRBD2 TRBJ2-7 - TRBV5-1 CASSLAGTSGGYEQYF TGCGCCAGCAGCTTGGCGGGGACTAGCGGCGGCTACGAGCAGTACTTC
- TRBJ1-3 - TRBV3-1/TRBV3-2 CASSHGRGNTIYF TGTGCCAGCAGCCACGGTCGGGGAAACACCATATATTTT
TRBD1 TRBJ1-3 - TRBV6-6 CASADRVAGNTIYF TGTGCCAGCGCCGACAGGGTGGCTGGAAACACCATATATTTT
- TRBJ1-4 - TRBV6-5 CASSSDAVNEKLFF TGTGCCAGCAGTTCGGACGCGGTTAATGAAAAACTGTTTTTT
- TRBJ1-6 - TRBV6-5 CASDRSENSPLHF TGTGCCAGCGATAGGTCAGAGAATTCACCCCTCCACTTT
TRBD1 TRBJ2-7 - TRBV12-3/TRBV12-4 CASSSGQEYEQYF TGTGCCAGCAGCTCCGGACAGGAATACGAGCAGTACTTC
- TRBJ1-5 - TRBV6-5 CASSKTSSRQPQHF TGTGCCAGCAGCAAGACCTCGAGTCGTCAGCCCCAGCATTTT
- TRBJ2-2 - TRBV5-6 CASSLGTYTGELFF TGTGCCAGCAGCTTGGGCACCTACACCGGGGAGCTGTTTTTT
- TRBJ2-7 - TRBV2 CASEGGPYEQYF TGTGCCAGCGAAGGCGGGCCCTACGAGCAGTACTTC
- TRBJ2-7 - TRBV29-1 CSARDKLNDYEQYF TGCAGCGCTCGGGACAAGTTAAACGACTACGAGCAGTACTTC
TRBD1 TRBJ2-3 few TRBV19 CASSKDRADTQYF TGTGCCAGTAGTAAAGACAGGGCAGATACGCAGTATTTT
- TRBJ2-2 - TRBV27 CASKYRGGPAGELFF TGTGCCAGTAAATACAGGGGGGGACCCGCCGGGGAGCTGTTTTTT
TRBD1 TRBJ1-5 - TRBV7-9 CASSPYGQGSNQPQHF TGTGCCAGCAGCCCTTACGGACAGGGGAGCAATCAGCCCCAGCATTTT
- TRBJ2-3 - TRBV4-2 CASSRSTGLADTQYF TGTGCCAGCAGCAGGTCAACAGGGTTGGCAGATACGCAGTATTTT
- TRBJ2-3 - TRBV9 CASSVNGPDTQYF TGTGCCAGCAGCGTAAACGGGCCAGATACGCAGTATTTT
- TRBJ2-5 - TRBV30 CAWNTQGQGETQYF TGTGCCTGGAACACCCAGGGCCAGGGAGAGACCCAGTACTTC
- TRBJ2-1 - TRBV10-3 CAISVESDRHEQFF TGTGCCATCAGTGTGGAGTCTGACCGGCACGAGCAGTTCTTC
TRBD2 TRBJ2-1 - TRBV2 CASLGLAGFEQFF TGTGCCAGCCTCGGACTAGCGGGTTTTGAGCAGTTCTTC
- TRBJ2-3 - TRBV4-1 CASSQGAGADTQYF TGCGCCAGCAGCCAAGGGGCGGGGGCCGATACGCAGTATTTT
TRBD2 TRBJ2-1 - TRBV15 CATSSTSGSLSYNEQFF TGTGCCACCAGCAGTACTAGCGGGAGTCTGTCCTACAATGAGCAGTTCTTC
TRBD1 TRBJ1-1 - TRBV7-3 CASSYLDRERTEAFF TGTGCCAGCAGCTACTTGGACAGGGAGCGAACTGAAGCTTTCTTT
- TRBJ1-6 - TRBV27 CASSFAQGGSPLHF TGTGCCAGCAGTTTTGCCCAGGGAGGTTCACCCCTCCACTTT
- TRBJ2-7 - TRBV28 CASSFKPGQTEQYF TGTGCCAGCAGTTTTAAGCCGGGGCAGACGGAGCAGTACTTC
- TRBJ1-1 - TRBV19 CASKRGELPNTEAFF TGTGCCAGTAAAAGAGGAGAGCTCCCGAACACTGAAGCTTTCTTT
- TRBJ2-2 - TRBV2 CASSVSGGELFF TGTGCCAGCAGTGTATCCGGCGGGGAGCTGTTTTTT
- TRBJ1-4 - TRBV3-1/TRBV3-2 CASSQQGTNEKLFF TGTGCCAGCAGCCAACAAGGGACTAATGAAAAACTGTTTTTT
- TRBJ2-3 - TRBV24-1 CATSGGRATDTQYF TGTGCCACCAGTGGCGGCAGGGCCACAGATACGCAGTATTTT
- TRBJ1-3 - TRBV11-1 CASSPGLSGNTIYF TGTGCCAGCAGCCCGGGACTCTCTGGAAACACCATATATTTT
- TRBJ1-3 few TRBV9 CASSVGTPVAGNTIYF TGTGCCAGCAGCGTAGGCACACCAGTGGCTGGAAACACCATATATTTT
- TRBJ2-1 - TRBV18 CASSPPDNEQFF TGTGCCAGCTCACCACCCGACAATGAGCAGTTCTTC
TRBD1 TRBJ1-1 - TRBV19 CASSRDRENTEAFF TGTGCCAGTAGCAGGGACAGGGAAAACACTGAAGCTTTCTTT